These T cell receptor beta chains were read from a single sample in a study of shared clonotypes between healthy human individuals. This table comes from immunoSEQ multiplex PCR, and its TCRdb copy is limited to in-frame clones, with some not included. The sample records 2 million to 2.5 million clones, about 94% being singletons. The sample consisted of naive CD4+ T cells sorted from blood. The receptors come from a man aged 18 to 30 in good health. CDR3s include the opening cysteine and the closing phenylalanine or tryptophan. D genes are given only for firm matches. Where a row states a size, it is once, few, many or the class of an expanded clone; other rows omit it.

J gene: TRBJ2-4; D gene: TRBD2; clone size: .; V gene: TRBV5-1; CDR3 DNA: TGCGCCAGCAGCTTGGTACTAGCGGGAGCAGTGGGAGGGGCCAAAAACATTCAGTACTTC; CDR3 protein: CASSLVLAGAVGGAKNIQYF
J gene: TRBJ1-4; D gene: .; clone size: once; V gene: TRBV29-1; CDR3 DNA: TGCAGCGTTGGACCGAGCGGATCAACTAATGAAAAACTGTTTTTT; CDR3 protein: CSVGPSGSTNEKLFF
J gene: TRBJ1-4; D gene: TRBD1; clone size: .; V gene: TRBV19; CDR3 DNA: TGTGCCAGTAGTGAGGGGACAGGGCATGAAAAACTGTTTTTT; CDR3 protein: CASSEGTGHEKLFF
J gene: TRBJ1-1; D gene: .; clone size: .; V gene: TRBV6-6; CDR3 DNA: TGCGTTCTCCAGGGGACCATGAACACTGAAGCTTTCTTT; CDR3 protein: CVLQGTMNTEAFF
J gene: TRBJ2-3; D gene: TRBD2; clone size: once; V gene: TRBV18; CDR3 DNA: TGTGCCAGCACGATACTAGCGGGAGCCTCAGATACGCAGTATTTT; CDR3 protein: CASTILAGASDTQYF
J gene: TRBJ1-1; D gene: TRBD1; clone size: .; V gene: TRBV10-3; CDR3 DNA: TGTGCCATCAGTGAGCCCTCGACAGGGCTTACTGAAGCTTTCTTT; CDR3 protein: CAISEPSTGLTEAFF
J gene: TRBJ1-2; D gene: .; clone size: .; V gene: TRBV5-4; CDR3 DNA: TGTGCCAGCAGCCCAGACGGTTTGATGGGGCGCAGTGGCTACACCTTC; CDR3 protein: CASSPDGLMGRSGYTF
J gene: TRBJ2-2; D gene: TRBD2; clone size: .; V gene: TRBV12-5; CDR3 DNA: TGTGCTAGTGGCCCACGGACTAGCGGGCTCGGGGAGCTGTTTTTT; CDR3 protein: CASGPRTSGLGELFF
J gene: TRBJ1-5; D gene: .; clone size: .; V gene: TRBV9; CDR3 DNA: TGTGCCAGCAGCCCCAGCGGGACTAGCAATCAGCCCCAGCATTTT; CDR3 protein: CASSPSGTSNQPQHF
J gene: TRBJ2-3; D gene: .; clone size: .; V gene: TRBV10-3; CDR3 DNA: TGTGCCATCACCCCTCAAGGGGGGGTTGATACGCAGTATTTT; CDR3 protein: CAITPQGGVDTQYF
J gene: TRBJ2-3; D gene: .; clone size: .; V gene: TRBV27; CDR3 DNA: TGTGCCAGCAGTTTATTTCCAAGGGCCCTCACAGATACGCAGTATTTT; CDR3 protein: CASSLFPRALTDTQYF
J gene: TRBJ1-6; D gene: .; clone size: .; V gene: TRBV28; CDR3 DNA: TGTGCCAGCAGCCTCTATAATTCACCCCTCCACTTT; CDR3 protein: CASSLYNSPLHF